One TCR beta chain is described in this entry. In the authors' methods: Reference gene primer amplification yielded estimated nucleated cell counts. Produced via immunoSEQ multiplex PCR; TCRdb's table is partial and in-frame only. Clone size and the V and J calls come from that table; the DNA yielded D and trimming. Of 100,000 to 150,000 clones in the sample, about 80% were seen once. These data come from a study of blood T cell repertoires in COVID-19. The wider study: The United States, Italy and Spain were the sources of the acute and convalescent COVID-19 samples. The cDNA or gDNA used as material had been derived from T cells, B-cell-depleted T cells, or PBMCs.

Germline V gives CDR1 SGHNT, CDR2 YYREEE (reference sequence). V lost 0 bases and J lost 6; bases outside the gene matches: 6. The CDR3 loop spans 15 amino acids. Specimen: peripheral blood. This TCR was sampled from a man aged 40-55 years with active or convalescent COVID-19. The rearrangement links TRBV5-4 to TRBJ2-7; 10 nucleotides match TRBD2. The CDR3 DNA reads as TGTGCCAGCAGCTTGGCCAGCGGGAGGGCTGGCGAGCAGTACTTC. Residues: CASSLASGRAGEQYF.